This paragraph reports one TCR beta chain. Its target is unknown. In the PCR, 60 Vbeta and 13 Jbeta primers were used. The protocol was immunoSEQ multiplex PCR, while the TCRdb copy is restricted to in-frame clones and leaves out a portion. The sample lists fewer than 200,000 clones, 70% to 80% occurring once. This CDR3 comprises 14 residues. The V end was cut by 2 bases, the J end by 0 bases, with 9 bases between. CDR1 is SGHTS and CDR2 is YDEGEE in the germline V gene. This record comes from a study of cytomegalovirus exposure and HLA in healthy donors. Study-wide findings and caveats: Overall, some 160 TCR beta chains were annotated as cytomegalovirus-associated.

The clonotype originates from a woman aged 30 to 39 in good health and CMV-seropositive. The sample taken for sequencing was PBMCs. The chain carries TRBV5-8 and TRBJ2-7, with a possible D match to TRBD2 (5 bases). CDR3 sequence: CASSFSGFSYEQYF. The DNA for the CDR3 is TGTGCCAGCAGCTTCTCGGGGTTCTCCTACGAGCAGTACTTC.